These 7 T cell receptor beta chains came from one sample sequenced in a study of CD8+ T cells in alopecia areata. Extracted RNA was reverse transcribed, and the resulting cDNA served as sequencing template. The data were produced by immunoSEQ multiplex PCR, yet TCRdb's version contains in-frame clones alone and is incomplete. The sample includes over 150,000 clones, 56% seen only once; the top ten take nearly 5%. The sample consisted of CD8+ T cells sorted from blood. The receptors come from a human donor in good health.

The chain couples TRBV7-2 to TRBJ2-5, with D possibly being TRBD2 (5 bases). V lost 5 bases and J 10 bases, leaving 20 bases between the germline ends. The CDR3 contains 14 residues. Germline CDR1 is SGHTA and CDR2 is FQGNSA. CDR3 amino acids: CASSRWWAEAGQYF. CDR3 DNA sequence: TGTGCCAGCAGCCGTTGGTGGGCCGAGGCGGGCCAGTACTTC.

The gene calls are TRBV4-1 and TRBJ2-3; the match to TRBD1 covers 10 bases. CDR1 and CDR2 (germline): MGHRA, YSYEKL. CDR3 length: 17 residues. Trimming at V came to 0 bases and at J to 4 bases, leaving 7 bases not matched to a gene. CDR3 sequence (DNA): TGCGCCAGCAGCCAAGAAATTGGGGACAGGGGTTCAGATACGCAGTATTTT. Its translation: CASSQEIGDRGSDTQYF.

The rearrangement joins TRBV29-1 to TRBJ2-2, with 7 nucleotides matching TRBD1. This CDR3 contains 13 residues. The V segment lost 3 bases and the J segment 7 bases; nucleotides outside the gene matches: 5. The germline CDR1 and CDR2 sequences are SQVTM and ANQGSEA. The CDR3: CSVEPGQNGELFF. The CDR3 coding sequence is TGCAGCGTTGAGCCGGGACAGAACGGGGAGCTGTTTTTT.

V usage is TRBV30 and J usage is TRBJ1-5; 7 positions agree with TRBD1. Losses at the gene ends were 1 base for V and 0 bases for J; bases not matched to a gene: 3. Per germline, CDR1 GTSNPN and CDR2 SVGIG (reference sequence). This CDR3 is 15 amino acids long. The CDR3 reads CAWSGQGNSNQPQHF. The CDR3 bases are TGTGCCTGGAGTGGACAGGGTAATAGCAATCAGCCCCAGCATTTT.

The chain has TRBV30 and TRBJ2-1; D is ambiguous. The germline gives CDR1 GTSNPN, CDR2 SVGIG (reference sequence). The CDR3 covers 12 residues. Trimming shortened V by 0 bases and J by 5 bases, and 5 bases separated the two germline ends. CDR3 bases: TGTGCCTGGAGTGTAGGACACAATGAGCAGTTCTTC. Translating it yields CAWSVGHNEQFF.

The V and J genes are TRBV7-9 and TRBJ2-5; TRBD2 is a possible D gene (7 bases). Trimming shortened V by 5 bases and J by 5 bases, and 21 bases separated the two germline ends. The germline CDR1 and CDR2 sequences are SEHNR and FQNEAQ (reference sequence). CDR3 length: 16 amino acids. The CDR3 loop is CASSPPRGGALETQYF. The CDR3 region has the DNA TGTGCCAGCAGCCCCCCCCGAGGGGGGGCGTTGGAGACCCAGTACTTC.

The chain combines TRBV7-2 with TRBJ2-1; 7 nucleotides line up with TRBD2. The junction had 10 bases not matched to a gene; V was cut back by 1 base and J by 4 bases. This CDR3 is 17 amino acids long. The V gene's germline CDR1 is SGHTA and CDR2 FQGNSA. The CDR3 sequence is CASSLGWWRGSYNEQFF. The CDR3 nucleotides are TGTGCCAGCAGCTTAGGGTGGTGGCGGGGGTCGTACAATGAGCAGTTCTTC.